This T cell receptor beta chain is from a study of T cells in Graves' hyperthyroidism and ophthalmopathy. Remarks on this clonotype: Its target is not known.

General study results and limits: The majority of expanded thyroid clonotypes above 0.001 also appeared in blood.

Amplified TCR beta CDR3 regions came from RNA transcripts. First-round RT-PCR of the TCR CDR3 relied on the HTBI primer set. Using its own MiXCR run on the multiplex PCR reads, TCRdb lists one record per CDR3 protein. Of approximately 300,000 distinct CDR3 sequences listed, approximately 18% are singletons. With V trimmed by 5 bases and J by 5 bases, 6 bases remained unmatched. The CDR3 has 15 residues. Germline V lookup: CDR1 LGHDT, CDR2 YNNKEL (reference sequence). Fresh peripheral blood, about 10 ml of it, supplied the PBMCs. Sequencing input: blood. The chain employs TRBV3-1 and TRBJ2-2; TRBD1 aligns across 9 bases. The TCR originated in a man over 45 with Graves' ophthalmopathy. The CDR3 spells CASSFWTGVTGELFF. CDR3 in DNA: TGTGCCAGCAGCTTCTGGACAGGGGTGACCGGGGAGCTGTTTTTT.